This T cell receptor beta chain comes out of a study of shared clonotypes between healthy human individuals. As for the study in general: The composition of the donors was a couple of women and a few men aged 18 to 49.

In the naive CD8 group, cells lacked CD45RO and were positively selected for CCR7, so terminally differentiated effector memory CD45RA+ cells were left out. The protocol was immunoSEQ multiplex PCR, while the TCRdb copy is restricted to in-frame clones and leaves out a portion. The sample lists more than 2 million clones, 85% to 95% occurring once. The CDR3 totals 17 residues. J was trimmed by 4 bases and V by 0 bases; bases with no gene match: 9. Germline CDR1 is LNHNV and CDR2 is YYDKDF (reference sequence). This clone was detected once. The sequenced sample was naive CD8+ T cells sorted from blood. The clonotype comes from a man aged 18-30 years in good health. The chain has TRBV15 and TRBJ2-3; 8 bases agree with TRBD1. CDR3 sequence (DNA): TGTGCCACCAGCAGAGATGACAGGGGATGGGCTGCAGATACGCAGTATTTT. Its protein is CATSRDDRGWAADTQYF.